This TCR beta chain comes out of a study of shared clonotypes between healthy human individuals. A few counts support this clone. V lost 0 bases and J lost 0, with 6 bases in between. The CDR3 extends over 15 amino acids. In germline, CDR1 is MNHNS, CDR2 SASEGT. Libraries were prepared by immunoSEQ multiplex PCR; TCRdb keeps only in-frame clonotypes and omits some of them. The sample includes millions of clones, more than 90% of them seen just once. Sequencing input: naive CD4+ T cells sorted from blood. Subset defined: CD45RA+ positively selected. The TCR comes from a man aged 18 to 29 in good health. The rearrangement links TRBV6-1 to TRBJ1-5, with D unresolved. CDR3 amino acids: CASSEATHSNQPQHF. Here the CDR3 DNA reads TGTGCCAGCAGTGAAGCAACACATAGCAATCAGCCCCAGCATTTT.